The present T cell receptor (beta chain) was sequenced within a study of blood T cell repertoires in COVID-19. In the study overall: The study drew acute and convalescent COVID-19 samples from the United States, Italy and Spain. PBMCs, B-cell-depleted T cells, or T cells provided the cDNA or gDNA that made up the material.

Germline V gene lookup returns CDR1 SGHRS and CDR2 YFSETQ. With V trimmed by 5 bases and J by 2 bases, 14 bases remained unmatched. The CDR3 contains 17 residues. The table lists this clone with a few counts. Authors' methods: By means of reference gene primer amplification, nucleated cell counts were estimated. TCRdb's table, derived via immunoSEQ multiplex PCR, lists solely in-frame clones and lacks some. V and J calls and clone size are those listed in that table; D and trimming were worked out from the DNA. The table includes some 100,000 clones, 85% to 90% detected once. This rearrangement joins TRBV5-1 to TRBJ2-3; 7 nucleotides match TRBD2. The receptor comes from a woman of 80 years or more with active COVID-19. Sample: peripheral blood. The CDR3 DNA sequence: TGCGCCAGCAGTTCCTTGACGGGAGGAATACTCACAGATACGCAGTATTTT. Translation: CASSSLTGGILTDTQYF.